These 27 T cell receptor beta chains originate from one sample sequenced in a study of OX40 agonist ivuxolimab in advanced cancers. Method: immunoSEQ multiplex PCR; TCRdb's copy keeps in-frame clones and lacks some. The sample has 70,000 or so clones, approximately 90% seen once. Material: CD4+ or CD8+ T cells sorted from blood, obtained in a trial of the OX40 agonist ivuxolimab. The receptors were sampled from an adult with an advanced solid tumor such as melanoma, head and neck, liver or kidney cancer.

The V call is TRBV5-1, the J call TRBJ2-7; D gene unclear. There are 15 residues in the CDR3. Looked up from germline, CDR1 is SGHRS and CDR2 is YFSETQ. V gave up 0 bases and J gave up 0 bases, with 10 bases separating them. The CDR3 is CASSLAQPSSYEQYF. The CDR3, as DNA: TGCGCCAGCAGCTTGGCTCAGCCATCCTCCTACGAGCAGTACTTC.

V and J are TRBV5-1 and TRBJ1-4; 9 nucleotides line up with TRBD1. Germline V gene sequence: CDR1 SGHRS, CDR2 YFSETQ. The CDR3 loop spans 16 amino acids. Losses at the gene ends were 5 bases for V and 5 bases for J; bases not matched to a gene: 10. The CDR3 nucleotides are TGCGCCAGCAGATTACCGGCCGGGACAGGGAATGAAAAACTGTTTTTT. Its translation is CASRLPAGTGNEKLFF.

The chain is built from TRBV6-6 and TRBJ1-5; TRBD1 matches 9 bases. The CDR3 spans 14 residues. J lost 2 bases, V lost 6 bases, and 2 bases had no gene match. Germline lookup yields CDR1 MNHNY and CDR2 SVGAGI (reference sequence). As DNA, the CDR3 is TGTGCCAGCAGCCGGACAGGGGGCAATCAGCCCCAGCATTTT. Its translation is CASSRTGGNQPQHF.

This clone was seen once. This rearrangement joins TRBV5-1 to TRBJ1-2; D is possibly TRBD1 (6 bases). V lost 4 bases and J lost 0, with 10 bases in between. Per germline, CDR1 SGHRS and CDR2 YFSETQ. The CDR3 totals 14 residues. CDR3 sequence: CASSPDSPNYGYTF. DNA of the CDR3: TGCGCCAGCAGCCCGGACAGTCCTAACTATGGCTACACCTTC.

The chain employs TRBV21-1 and TRBJ2-7; no DNA check was done on the table's D call, TRBD1. TRBV21-1 is termed a pseudogene. The CDR3 contains 13 residues. This chain's CDR3 is CASSDRQPYEQYF. CDR3 coding DNA: TGTGCCAGCTCGGACAGGCAACCCTACGAGCAGTACTTC.

The chain uses TRBV2 and TRBJ1-6; TRBD1 agrees at 9 bases. The germline V gene encodes CDR1 SNHLY and CDR2 FYNNEI. Trimming at V came to 2 bases and at J to 9 bases, leaving 5 bases not matched to a gene. This CDR3 is 15 amino acids long. The CDR3 nucleotides are TGTGCCAGCAGTGAAAGAACAGGGGGCTCTTCACCCCTCCACTTT. This translates into CASSERTGGSSPLHF.

This chain links TRBV7-9 with TRBJ1-2; possibly TRBD1 for D (5 bases). Trimming removed 3 bases at V and 4 bases at J, with 6 bases between. Germline V gene data show CDR1 as SEHNR and CDR2 as FQNEAQ (reference sequence). The CDR3 length is 12 residues. The CDR3 coding sequence is TGTGCCAGCAGCTTGGGGGGCTATGGCTACACCTTC. Protein sequence: CASSLGGYGYTF.

The chain couples TRBV11-3 to TRBJ2-1, with 10 bases matching TRBD2. The CDR3 runs 15 residues. Per the germline V gene, CDR1 is SGHNT and CDR2 is YENEEA. The V and J ends lost 5 bases and 2 bases, in that order; junction bases with no gene match: 3. CDR3 amino acids: CASSIGLAAYNEQFF. In DNA form, the CDR3 reads TGTGCCAGCAGCATAGGACTAGCGGCCTACAATGAGCAGTTCTTC.

For this clone: Other DNA variants within this sample encode the same CDR3. The chain is built from TRBV5-1 and TRBJ2-7; D is uncertain. The germline CDR1 and CDR2 sequences are SGHRS and YFSETQ. Trimming stripped 4 bases from V and 3 bases from J, with 8 bases between. This CDR3 has 12 residues. DNA for the CDR3: TGCGCCAGCAGCCTGGATCTCTACGAGCAGTACTTC. The encoded protein is CASSLDLYEQYF.

This sequence joins TRBV7-8 and TRBJ2-1; D remains unclear. The V gene lost 2 bases and the J gene lost 8 bases, with 13 bases spanning the gap. This CDR3 has 14 residues. Germline V gene data show CDR1 as SGHVS and CDR2 as FQNEAQ. The DNA for the CDR3 is TGTGCCAGCAGCTTAAGTAAAGCATCCCATGAGCAGTTCTTC. It translates to CASSLSKASHEQFF.

This chain uses TRBV5-1 with TRBJ2-5, with D perhaps given as TRBD1 or TRBD2 (6 bases each). Germline lookup yields CDR1 SGHRS and CDR2 YFSETQ. The CDR3 is 13 amino acids. Trimming took off 7 bases at V and 4 bases at J, with 14 bases between the two ends. The CDR3 protein is CASEGGRGETQYF. CDR3 nucleotides: TGCGCCAGCGAGGGGGGACGAGGAGAGACCCAGTACTTC. Based on the CDR3 plus reference TRBV5-1 and TRBJ2-5, the full variable domain is KAGVTQTPRYLIKTRGQQVTLSCSPISGHRSVSWYQQTPGQGLQFLFEYFSETQRNKGNFPGRFSGRQFSNSRSEMNVSTLELGDSALYLCASEGGRGETQYFGPGTRLLVL.

The rearrangement uses TRBV5-1 and TRBJ2-7; D is perhaps TRBD2 (5 bases). With 0 bases removed from V and 6 bases from J, the gap between germline ends came to 16 bases. Germline V gene lookup returns CDR1 SGHRS and CDR2 YFSETQ. The CDR3 length is 15 residues. For the CDR3, the DNA is TGCGCCAGCAGCTTGGTGGCCAGGAGGTCTGCCGAGCAGTACTTC. This gives the protein CASSLVARRSAEQYF.

The genes are TRBV29-1 and TRBJ1-4; possibly TRBD1 for D (5 bases). Germline loops: CDR1 SQVTM, CDR2 ANQGSEA. With 4 bases removed from V and 8 bases from J, the gap between germline ends came to 14 bases. This CDR3 is built from 13 residues. CDR3 nucleotide sequence: TGCAGCGTTGTGGTGAAAAGGGGAGAAAAACTGTTTTTT. This translates into CSVVVKRGEKLFF. The whole variable domain, remainder taken from reference TRBV29-1 and TRBJ1-4, is SAVISQKPSRDICQRGTSLTIQCQVDSQVTMMFWYRQQPGQSLTLIATANQGSEATYESGFVIDKFPISRPNLTFSTLTVSNMSPEDSSIYLCSVVVKRGEKLFFGSGTQLSVL.

In the case of this clone: At one of its ends the junction is not consistent with the germline gene, which may arise from a read error. The chain joins TRBV5-4 to TRBJ2-1; D gene unclear. This CDR3 has 13 amino acids. Per the germline V gene, CDR1 is SGHNT and CDR2 is YYREEE (reference sequence). The CDR3 is CASNLIASNEQFF. The CDR3 DNA sequence: TGTGCCAGCAACTTGATTGCGAGCAATGAGCAGTTCTTC.

The V and J genes are TRBV18 and TRBJ2-5, with D perhaps matching TRBD2 (5 bases). CDR1 and CDR2 from the germline V gene are KGHSH and LQKENI. The CDR3 loop spans 16 amino acids. With 2 bases removed from V and 5 bases from J, the gap between germline ends came to 18 bases. The CDR3 reads CASSPILTGSKETQYF. CDR3 nucleotides: TGTGCCAGCTCACCAATTCTTACGGGGAGTAAGGAGACCCAGTACTTC.

This clone was observed once. The chain joins TRBV19 to TRBJ2-2, with 14 bases aligning to TRBD2. CDR1 LNHDA and CDR2 SQIVND come from the germline V gene (reference sequence). The trim removed 3 bases at V and 4 bases at J, leaving 10 bases unmatched. The CDR3 covers 19 residues. The CDR3 DNA reads TGTGCCAGTAGTATGTGGGGGACTAGCGGGAGTATTGTCACCGGGGAGCTGTTTTTT. Its translation: CASSMWGTSGSIVTGELFF.

The chain is built from TRBV18 and TRBJ1-3; D gene ambiguous. Trimming pared 4 bases from V and 1 base from J, leaving 8 bases between. Germline assignment: CDR1 KGHSH and CDR2 LQKENI. The CDR3 extends over 14 amino acids. The CDR3 spells CASSQESSGNTIYF. The CDR3 nucleotides are TGTGCCAGCTCACAAGAAAGTTCTGGAAACACCATATATTTT.

The chain joins TRBV6-6 to TRBJ2-3; 7 bases are a match to TRBD1. The germline V gene encodes CDR1 MNHNY and CDR2 SVGAGI (reference sequence). CDR3 size: 15 residues. Germline trimming cut 6 bases from V and 3 bases from J; bases unmatched to any gene: 9. The CDR3 spells CASRNPGGGTDTQYF. CDR3 nucleotides: TGTGCCAGCAGAAACCCAGGGGGTGGGACAGATACGCAGTATTTT.

J is TRBJ1-1 and V is TRBV28; 9 nucleotides agree with TRBD1. In germline, CDR1 is MDHEN, CDR2 SYDVKM. V trimming: 7 bases; J trimming: 4 bases; junction bases outside the gene matches: 7. This CDR3 spans 14 amino acids. The CDR3 coding sequence is TGTGCCAGCATAAGGACAGGGGCGGTCACTGAAGCTTTCTTT. This sequence encodes CASIRTGAVTEAFF.

The table lists this clone with a count of one. The chain combines TRBV29-1 with TRBJ2-1; 9 positions agree with TRBD2. The ends lost 4 bases at V and 9 bases at J; junction bases unmatched: 4. The CDR3 covers 12 residues. Per the germline V gene, CDR1 is SQVTM and CDR2 is ANQGSEA. CDR3 nucleotide sequence: TGCAGCGTTGGCGGGAGGGCCAGTGAGCAGTTCTTC. Its translation: CSVGGRASEQFF.

The rearrangement uses TRBV11-2 and TRBJ2-7; D not certain. V lost 0 bases to trimming and J lost 3 bases, with 15 bases between them. Germline CDR1 and CDR2: SGHAT and FQNNGV. The CDR3 length is 16 residues. CDR3 loop: CASSLDLHPGFYEQYF. CDR3 in DNA: TGTGCCAGCAGCTTAGATCTCCACCCGGGCTTCTACGAGCAGTACTTC. The variable domain in full, with the rest retrieved from reference TRBV11-2 and TRBJ2-7, is EAGVAQSPRYKIIEKRQSVAFWCNPISGHATLYWYQQILGQGPKLLIQFQNNGVVDDSQLPKDRFSAERLKGVDSTLKIQPAKLEDSAVYLCASSLDLHPGFYEQYFGPGTRLTVT.

The chain links TRBV11-2 to TRBJ2-5; 13 nucleotides agree with TRBD2. The germline CDR1 and CDR2 sequences are SGHAT and FQNNGV. The CDR3 runs 16 residues. V lost 5 bases and J lost 5; bases outside the gene matches: 8. CDR3 DNA: TGTGCCAGCAGCCAAGGGACTAGCGGGGTTGAGGAGACCCAGTACTTC. This sequence encodes CASSQGTSGVEETQYF.

The chain is built from TRBV18 and TRBJ2-6; TRBD2 aligns across 8 bases. In germline, CDR1 is KGHSH, CDR2 LQKENI. The CDR3 has 18 residues. With 1 base clipped from V and 0 bases from J, the junction kept 5 bases outside the gene matches. CDR3 region: CASSPLPGTSSGANVLTF. In DNA form, the CDR3 reads TGTGCCAGCTCACCACTCCCCGGGACTAGCTCTGGGGCCAACGTCCTGACTTTC.

The chain recombines TRBV11-2 with TRBJ2-3; no definite D call. With 2 bases removed from V and 0 bases from J, the gap between germline ends came to 15 bases. The CDR3 sequence is 17 residues long. Germline CDR1 is SGHAT and CDR2 is FQNNGV. The chain's CDR3 is CASSLWPPSRSTDTQYF. In DNA, the CDR3 is TGTGCCAGCAGCTTATGGCCACCGTCCAGGAGCACAGATACGCAGTATTTT.

The chain employs TRBV7-9 and TRBJ2-4; D is unresolved. The CDR3 totals 15 residues. Trimming pared 2 bases from V and 0 bases from J, leaving 8 bases between. Germline V gene sequence: CDR1 SEHNR, CDR2 FQNEAQ (reference sequence). The CDR3 is CASSLNTVAKNIQYF. CDR3 bases: TGTGCCAGCAGCTTAAATACGGTAGCCAAAAACATTCAGTACTTC.

The chain recombines TRBV7-6 with TRBJ2-5; 8 nucleotides match TRBD2. The DNA end lines up better with TRBJ2-7; the J call may be wrong. The CDR3 is 15 amino acids. Germline V gene sequence: CDR1 SGHVS, CDR2 FNYEAQ. CDR3 coding DNA: TGTGCCAGCAGCACAACTAGCGGACCCTCCTACGAGCAGTACTTC. This codes for CASSTTSGPSYEQYF.

The rearrangement links TRBV5-1 to TRBJ2-7; D is possibly TRBD1 or TRBD2 (5 bases each). V lost 0 bases and J lost 0, with 13 bases in between. CDR3 length: 16 residues. CDR1 and CDR2 from the germline V gene are SGHRS and YFSETQ. The CDR3 loop is CASSLEYGDASYEQYF. CDR3 nucleotide sequence: TGCGCCAGCAGCTTGGAATATGGGGACGCCTCCTACGAGCAGTACTTC. The full variable domain, in which reference TRBV5-1 and TRBJ2-7 provide the parts outside the CDR3, is KAGVTQTPRYLIKTRGQQVTLSCSPISGHRSVSWYQQTPGQGLQFLFEYFSETQRNKGNFPGRFSGRQFSNSRSEMNVSTLELGDSALYLCASSLEYGDASYEQYFGPGTRLTVT.